Listed here are 21 T cell receptor beta chains from one sample, sequenced in a study of blood T cells in healthy people across ages. Alongside a J-beta primer mix, a sample-barcoded 5' primer served in a second PCR lasting about 7 to 12 cycles. TCRdb re-derived calls from the 5' RACE reads in MiXCR, one entry per CDR3 protein. The sample has about 1.4 million distinct CDR3 sequences, roughly 59% seen once. The sequenced material came from blood. These receptors all stem from a man younger than 35 in good health.

CDR3 protein: CASSQRDREDTQYF. The CDR3 coding sequence is TGCGCCAGCAGCCAACGGGACAGGGAGGATACGCAGTATTTT. The chain carries TRBV4-3 and TRBJ2-3, with 9 bases matching TRBD1. The germline CDR1 and CDR2 sequences are LGHNA and YSLEER. V gave up 2 bases and J gave up 6 bases; unmatched junction bases: 3. The CDR3 is made up of 14 amino acids.

The rearrangement uses TRBV21-1 and TRBJ2-5; TRBD2, the table's D call, lacks a check against the DNA. TRBV21-1 has pseudogene status. The CDR3 covers 18 residues. CDR3 coding DNA: TGTGTCAGCAGCAAACATCTCGGGCTAGCGGGAGTTCACGAGACCCAGTACTTC. The encoded protein is CVSSKHLGLAGVHETQYF.

This chain connects TRBV7-9 to TRBJ2-1; the D call may be TRBD1 or TRBD2 (5 bases each). CDR1 SEHNR and CDR2 FQNEAQ come from the germline V gene (reference sequence). The V end was cut by 8 bases, the J end by 5 bases, with 22 bases between. The CDR3 length is 16 residues. The CDR3 DNA reads as TGTGCCAGCGGGCCTGAGGGGCATTATCTAGACAATGAGCAGTTCTTC. The encoded protein is CASGPEGHYLDNEQFF.

The chain couples TRBV4-3 to TRBJ2-7; perhaps TRBD1 as D (6 bases). From germline, CDR1 is LGHNA and CDR2 YSLEER. The CDR3 is 14 amino acids. Trimming removed 4 bases at V and 4 bases at J, with 14 bases between. CDR3 sequence (DNA): TGCGCCAGCAGCCCCGACCAGACAGGTTACGAGCAGTACTTC. This gives the protein CASSPDQTGYEQYF.

The genes are TRBV29-1 and TRBJ2-7; 7 nucleotides match TRBD1. The junction had 10 bases not matched to a gene; V was cut back by 6 bases and J by 5 bases. The CDR3 contains 13 residues. Germline CDR1 is SQVTM and CDR2 is ANQGSEA. DNA for the CDR3: TGCAGCGTCGCCGGACAGGACAGGAACGAGCAGTACTTC. Translation: CSVAGQDRNEQYF.

The chain links TRBV4-2 to TRBJ1-4, with D unclear. Trimming took 0 bases from V and 4 from J, leaving 9 bases between them. Per the germline V gene, CDR1 is LGHNA and CDR2 is YNFKEQ. The CDR3 loop spans 15 amino acids. Written as DNA, the CDR3 is TGTGCCAGCAGCCAAGAGGCCAGCCTTAATGAAAAACTGTTTTTT. Translating gives CASSQEASLNEKLFF.

V is TRBV14 and J is TRBJ2-3, with D possibly called TRBD1 or TRBD2 (5 bases each). CDR1 and CDR2 from the germline V gene are SGHDN and FVKESK. V gave up 6 bases and J gave up 2 bases, with 15 bases separating them. CDR3 size: 15 residues. The CDR3 is CASSPGTVNTDTQYF. The DNA for the CDR3 is TGTGCCAGCAGTCCGGGGACGGTGAACACAGATACGCAGTATTTT.

CDR3 in DNA: TGCAGCGCCGGACTCAAGGGGGGTGCCAAAAACATTCAGTACTTC. This sequence encodes CSAGLKGGAKNIQYF. The rearrangement links TRBV29-1 to TRBJ2-4; D could derive from TRBD1 or TRBD2 (6 bases each). V was cut by 7 bases and J by 1 base, with 17 bases left in between. CDR1 is SQVTM, CDR2 ANQGSEA, per germline. This CDR3 spans 15 amino acids.

This chain connects TRBV6-5 to TRBJ2-5; TRBD1 aligns across 8 bases. Trimming at V came to 2 bases and at J to 1 base, leaving 0 bases not matched to a gene. This CDR3 spans 14 amino acids. Germline V CDR1 and CDR2: MNHEY, SVGAGI. The CDR3 sequence is CASSYDRGQETQYF. The CDR3 DNA is TGTGCCAGCAGTTACGACAGGGGCCAAGAGACCCAGTACTTC.

The V gene is TRBV4-1, the J gene TRBJ2-7, with D perhaps matching TRBD2 (5 bases). Deletions cut 0 bases from V and 3 bases from J, with 15 bases between. This CDR3 is built from 16 residues. Germline CDR1 is MGHRA and CDR2 is YSYEKL. CDR3 in DNA: TGCGCCAGCAGCCAAGAAGACGTAGCCGGGGTCTACGAGCAGTACTTC. This translates into CASSQEDVAGVYEQYF.

This chain uses TRBV20-1 with TRBJ2-7; 12 bases are a match to TRBD2. There are 16 residues in the CDR3. Germline V gene data show CDR1 as DFQATT and CDR2 as SNEGSKA (reference sequence). V lost 3 bases and J lost 0; bases outside the gene matches: 6. The CDR3 coding sequence is TGCAGTGCTAGCTCTGGACTAGCGGGGAGCTCCTACGAGCAGTACTTC. It yields the protein CSASSGLAGSSYEQYF.

The table lists this clonotype with a few counts. The genes are TRBV29-1 and TRBJ2-5; maybe TRBD2 (6 bases). CDR1 SQVTM and CDR2 ANQGSEA come from the germline V gene. The V and J ends lost 2 bases and 5 bases respectively, with 24 bases between them. This CDR3 is built from 17 residues. The CDR3 DNA reads TGCAGCGTTGAACGGGACTGGTCCCCTGCATCTCCGGAGACCCAGTACTTC. Translated, it gives CSVERDWSPASPETQYF.

This clonotype occurred a few times. J is TRBJ2-6 and V is TRBV25-1; D possibly corresponds to TRBD1 (5 bases). Trimming took 5 bases from V and 4 from J, leaving 15 bases between them. From germline, CDR1 is MGHDK and CDR2 SYGVNS. The length of the CDR3 is 16 residues. CDR3 nucleotides: TGTGCCAGCAGTTCCAACACGGCAGGGGGGGCCAACGTCCTGACTTTC. It translates to CASSSNTAGGANVLTF.

V is TRBV20-1 and J is TRBJ2-1; TRBD2 matches 12 bases. With 0 bases clipped from V and 0 bases from J, the junction kept 3 bases outside the gene matches. This CDR3 is 17 amino acids long. Germline V CDR1 and CDR2: DFQATT, SNEGSKA (reference sequence). CDR3 coding DNA: TGCAGTGCTAGAGATCCGACTAGCGGGAGCTCCTACAATGAGCAGTTCTTC. Its protein is CSARDPTSGSSYNEQFF.

The chain employs TRBV6-5 and TRBJ1-1; the D is unclear. The CDR3 loop spans 12 amino acids. With 8 bases removed from V and 0 bases from J, the gap between germline ends came to 7 bases. CDR1 and CDR2 from the germline V gene are MNHEY and SVGAGI. The CDR3 loop is CASGVVNTEAFF. DNA for the CDR3: TGTGCCAGCGGGGTTGTGAACACTGAAGCTTTCTTT.

This clonotype was recorded a few times. This chain connects TRBV12-3 or TRBV12-4 to TRBJ1-2; a possible D gene is TRBD1 (6 bases). CDR3 length: 15 amino acids. V was shortened by 6 bases and J by 8 bases, with 22 bases between the two germline ends. As DNA, the CDR3 is TGTGCCAGCAGCCCTAGGGGGTTGGGGCCGTACGGCTACACCTTC. Its protein is CASSPRGLGPYGYTF.

The chain uses TRBV29-1 and TRBJ1-2; D is ambiguous. Germline CDR1 is SQVTM and CDR2 is ANQGSEA. Trimming stripped 0 bases from V and 0 bases from J, with 14 bases between. The CDR3 has 16 amino acids. The CDR3 loop reads CSVEEFRTSSNYGYTF. CDR3 DNA: TGCAGCGTTGAAGAGTTCCGGACCAGCTCTAACTATGGCTACACCTTC.

Of note for this clonotype: One junction end disagrees with the germline gene, perhaps due to a read error. The chain links TRBV5-1 to TRBJ1-2, with a tentative D call TRBD1 (5 bases). Germline CDR1 reads SGHRS; CDR2 reads YFSETQ. CDR3 length: 14 residues. The CDR3 reads CASCLGDGVYGYTF. The DNA for the CDR3 is TGCGCCAGCTGCTTGGGGGACGGAGTCTATGGCTACACCTTC.

The J gene is TRBJ2-1, the V gene TRBV5-1, with unresolved D. Germline V gene lookup returns CDR1 SGHRS and CDR2 YFSETQ. CDR3 length equals 13 residues. The ends were cut back, 4 bases at V and 6 bases at J, with 11 bases in the middle. In DNA, the CDR3 is TGCGCCAGCAGCGCACCCACCGGCAATGAGCAGTTCTTC. Residues: CASSAPTGNEQFF.

This clonotype turned up a few times. This chain uses TRBV25-1 with TRBJ2-1; 11 bases are shared with TRBD1. The CDR3 consists of 15 residues. CDR1 and CDR2 (germline): MGHDK, SYGVNS. V lost 3 bases, J lost 12 bases, and 10 bases stayed unmatched. In DNA form, the CDR3 reads TGTGCCAGCAGTGATCCCGGGACAGGGGGGTATTGGCAGTTCTTC. Translation: CASSDPGTGGYWQFF.

This clonotype has just one count. This sequence joins TRBV7-2 and TRBJ2-7; TRBD2 agrees at 14 bases. Germline-derived CDR1 and CDR2 are SGHTA and FQGNSA. Trimming at V came to 3 bases and at J to 2 bases, leaving 6 bases not matched to a gene. The CDR3 has 17 amino acids. The CDR3 loop reads CASSFGLAGGRAYEQYF. Here the CDR3 DNA reads TGTGCCAGCAGCTTTGGACTAGCGGGGGGCCGGGCCTACGAGCAGTACTTC.